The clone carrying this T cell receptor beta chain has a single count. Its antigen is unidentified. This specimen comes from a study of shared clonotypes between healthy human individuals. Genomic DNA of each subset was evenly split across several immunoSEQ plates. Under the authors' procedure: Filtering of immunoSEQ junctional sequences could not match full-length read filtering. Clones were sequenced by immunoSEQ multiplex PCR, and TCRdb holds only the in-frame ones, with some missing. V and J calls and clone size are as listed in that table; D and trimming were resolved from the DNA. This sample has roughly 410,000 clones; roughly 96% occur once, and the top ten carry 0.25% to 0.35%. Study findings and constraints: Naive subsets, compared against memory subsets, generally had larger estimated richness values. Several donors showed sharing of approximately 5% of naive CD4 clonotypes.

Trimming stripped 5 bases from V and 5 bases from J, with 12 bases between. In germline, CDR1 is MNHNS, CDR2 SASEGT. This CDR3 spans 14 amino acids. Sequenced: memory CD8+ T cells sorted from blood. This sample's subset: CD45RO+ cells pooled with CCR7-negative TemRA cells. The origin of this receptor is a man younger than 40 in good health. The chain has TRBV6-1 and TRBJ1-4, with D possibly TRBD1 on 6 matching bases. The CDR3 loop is CASSRAGVNEKLFF. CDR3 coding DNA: TGTGCCAGCAGTAGGGCAGGGGTAAATGAAAAACTGTTTTTT.